This is a list of T cell receptor beta chains from one sample in a study of human T cells and chemical hapten exposure. TCRdb called the RACE reads again in MiXCR, with one record for every CDR3 protein. This sample has about 84,000 distinct CDR3 sequences, with 8% to 13% found just once. This sample comprised whole blood, obtained in connection with sensitization to the hapten diphenylcyclopropenone (DPC). The receptors derive from a woman aged 50 to 60 with alopecia areata. Some clones in this sample may be carry-over from other donors' samples. CDR3s include the opening cysteine and the closing phenylalanine or tryptophan. A D gene is named only where the DNA matches it firmly. Clone size is shown for a subset of rows, as once, few, many or a class of expanded clone.

NA,TRBJ2-5,few,TRBV24-1,TGTGCCACCAGTTATGGCACACACAGGCAAGAGACCCAGTACTTC,CATSYGTHRQETQYF
NA,TRBJ2-3,NA,TRBV12-3/TRBV12-4,TGTGCCAGCAGTTTTTTCGGACAGGGCCTAGGACTAGCTACACGAACTGATACGCAGTATTTT,CASSFFGQGLGLATRTDTQYF
NA,TRBJ2-1,NA,TRBV7-2,TGTGCCAGCAGCTTATTCAGCGTTTGGGAGAATGAGCAGTTCTTC,CASSLFSVWENEQFF
NA,TRBJ2-5,many,TRBV2,TGTGCCAGCAGTGTCGACAGCCAAGAGACCCAGTACTTC,CASSVDSQETQYF
NA,TRBJ1-1,NA,TRBV10-3,TGTGCCATCAGTGCTCGGGACACTGAAGCTTTCTTT,CAISARDTEAFF
TRBD2,TRBJ2-1,NA,TRBV28,TGTGCCAGCAGTTTTGCGTCTACTTCTAGCGGGACCAGCTTC,CASSFASTSSGTSF
TRBD2,TRBJ2-7,NA,TRBV6-8,TGTGCCAGCAGTCCTCCCGGGACTAGCGGTCTCTACGAGCAGTACTTC,CASSPPGTSGLYEQYF
TRBD2,TRBJ2-1,many,TRBV7-2,TGTGCCAGCAGCTTAGGTTGGACGGCGGCGGAGCGGGGTGAGCAGTTCTTC,CASSLGWTAAERGEQFF
NA,TRBJ1-1,many,TRBV18,TGTGCCAGCTCACCACCCAACAATATAAATACTGAAGCTTTCTTT,CASSPPNNINTEAFF
NA,TRBJ2-3,many,TRBV12-5,TGTGCTAGTGGTTTGGGTCAGAGAGAGAAACCGCAGTATTTT,CASGLGQREKPQYF
NA,TRBJ2-5,NA,TRBV6-1,TGTGCCAGCAGTGAATTGGGCGGGATACAAGAGACCCAGTACTTC,CASSELGGIQETQYF